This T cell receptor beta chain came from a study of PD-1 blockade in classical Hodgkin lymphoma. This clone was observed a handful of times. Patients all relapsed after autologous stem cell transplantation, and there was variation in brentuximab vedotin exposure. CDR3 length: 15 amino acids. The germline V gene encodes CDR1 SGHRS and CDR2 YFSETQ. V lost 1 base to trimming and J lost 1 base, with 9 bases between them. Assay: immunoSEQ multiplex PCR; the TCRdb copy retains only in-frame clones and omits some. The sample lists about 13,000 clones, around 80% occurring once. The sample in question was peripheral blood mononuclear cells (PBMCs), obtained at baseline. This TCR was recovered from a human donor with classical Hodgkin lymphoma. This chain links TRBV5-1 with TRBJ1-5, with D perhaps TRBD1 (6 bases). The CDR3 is CASSLLGASNQPQHF. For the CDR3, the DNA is TGCGCCAGCAGCTTGTTGGGGGCAAGCAATCAGCCCCAGCATTTT. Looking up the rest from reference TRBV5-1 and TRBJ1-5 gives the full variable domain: KAGVTQTPRYLIKTRGQQVTLSCSPISGHRSVSWYQQTPGQGLQFLFEYFSETQRNKGNFPGRFSGRQFSNSRSEMNVSTLELGDSALYLCASSLLGASNQPQHFGDGTRLSIL.